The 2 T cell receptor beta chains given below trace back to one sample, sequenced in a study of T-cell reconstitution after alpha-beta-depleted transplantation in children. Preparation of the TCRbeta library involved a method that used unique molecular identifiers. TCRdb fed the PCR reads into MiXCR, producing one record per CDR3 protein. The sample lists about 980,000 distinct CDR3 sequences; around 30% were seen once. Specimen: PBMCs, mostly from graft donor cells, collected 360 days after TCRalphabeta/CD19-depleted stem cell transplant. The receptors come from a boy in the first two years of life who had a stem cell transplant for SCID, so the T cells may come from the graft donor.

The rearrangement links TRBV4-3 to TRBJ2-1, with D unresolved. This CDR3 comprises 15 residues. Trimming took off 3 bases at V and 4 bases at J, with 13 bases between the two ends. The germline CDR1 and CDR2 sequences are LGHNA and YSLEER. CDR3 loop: CASSHDARAYNEQFF. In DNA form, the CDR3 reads TGCGCCAGCAGCCACGATGCGAGAGCTTACAATGAGCAGTTCTTC.

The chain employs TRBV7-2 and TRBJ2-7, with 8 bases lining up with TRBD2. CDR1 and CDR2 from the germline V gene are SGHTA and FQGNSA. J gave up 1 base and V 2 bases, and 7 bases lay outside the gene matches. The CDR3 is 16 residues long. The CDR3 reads CASSLSFGTRSYEQYF. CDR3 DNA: TGTGCCAGCAGCTTATCATTTGGGACTAGGTCCTACGAGCAGTACTTC.